The rows below give T cell receptor beta chains drawn from one sample of a study of CD4 T cells in relation to SARS-CoV-2 and coronaviruses. These receptors' antigens are unknown. Some clones are missing from TCRdb's copy, which holds only in-frame ones; the method was immunoSEQ multiplex PCR. The sample lists under 13,000 clones, under 80% occurring once. The sequenced sample was CD4+ T cells from PBMCs, cultured in vitro. These receptors were collected from a human donor in good health. The CDR3 runs from the conserved cysteine through the conserved F or W. The order of the fields is J gene, D gene, clone size, V gene, CDR3 DNA, CDR3 protein. The D gene is left open where the match is weak. Clone sizes are given selectively: once, few, many, or a class where the clone is expanded.

J: TRBJ2-7; D: TRBD1; size: .; V: TRBV5-1; DNA: TGCGCCAGCAGCCTGAGACCCGGGACAGGGGGCTACGAGCAGTACTTC; CDR3: CASSLRPGTGGYEQYF
J: TRBJ1-2; D: TRBD1; size: .; V: TRBV5-4; DNA: TGTGCCAGCAGCTTGGTCGGGACAGACTATGGCTACACCTTC; CDR3: CASSLVGTDYGYTF
J: TRBJ1-3; D: .; size: .; V: TRBV7-2; DNA: TGTGCCAGCAGCTTAGGAGGGGCAGGAGGAAATCTAGGAAACACCATATATTTT; CDR3: CASSLGGAGGNLGNTIYF
J: TRBJ1-1; D: .; size: .; V: TRBV6-2/TRBV6-3; DNA: TGTGCCAGCAGTTACGGGGGCGAAGACCTGAACACTGAAGCTTTCTTT; CDR3: CASSYGGEDLNTEAFF
J: TRBJ2-1; D: .; size: once; V: TRBV10-1; DNA: TGCGCCAGCAGTGAGAGTACCTACAATGAGCAGTTCTTC; CDR3: CASSESTYNEQFF
J: TRBJ2-7; D: TRBD1; size: .; V: TRBV19; DNA: TGTGCCAACTTGGGACAGGGGACCTACGAGCAGTACTTC; CDR3: CANLGQGTYEQYF
J: TRBJ2-7; D: .; size: .; V: TRBV6-5; DNA: TGTGCCAGCAGTCCGCGGACAGACTCCTACGAGCAGTACTTC; CDR3: CASSPRTDSYEQYF
J: TRBJ1-4; D: .; size: few; V: TRBV19; DNA: TGTGCCAGTAGTAGAAGTTTCTATGAAAAACTGTTTTTT; CDR3: CASSRSFYEKLFF
J: TRBJ1-1; D: .; size: .; V: TRBV2; DNA: TGTGCCAGCCATCGTCTTCCCACTTTGAACACTGAAGCTTTCTTT; CDR3: CASHRLPTLNTEAFF
J: TRBJ1-5; D: .; size: few; V: TRBV7-9; DNA: TGTGCCAGCAGCCCCGGACAGCCCAATCAGCCCCAGCATTTT; CDR3: CASSPGQPNQPQHF
J: TRBJ1-6; D: .; size: .; V: TRBV9; DNA: TGTGCCAGCAGCGGAGGGGGGGAATCACCCCTCCACTTT; CDR3: CASSGGGESPLHF
J: TRBJ2-1; D: .; size: .; V: TRBV3-1/TRBV3-2; DNA: TGTGCCAGCACCCAAGCGCTAAGAAATAACGATGAGCAGTTCTTC; CDR3: CASTQALRNNDEQFF
J: TRBJ2-5; D: .; size: .; V: TRBV21-1; DNA: TGTGCCAGCGAAGGTCCCCGGGGGGAGACCCAGTACTTC; CDR3: CASEGPRGETQYF
J: TRBJ2-3; D: TRBD2; size: once; V: TRBV11-2; DNA: TGTGCCAGCAGTCCCTGGCGGGAGGACACAGATACGCAGTATTTT; CDR3: CASSPWREDTDTQYF
J: TRBJ1-1; D: .; size: .; V: TRBV7-9; DNA: TGTGCCAGCAGCCCGGGGGACGATATCATGACTGAAGCTTTCTTT; CDR3: CASSPGDDIMTEAFF
J: TRBJ2-7; D: TRBD1; size: .; V: TRBV5-4; DNA: TGTGCCAGCAGTAGGAAACAGGGGGCCAACGAGCAGTACTTC; CDR3: CASSRKQGANEQYF
J: TRBJ2-5; D: TRBD1; size: few; V: TRBV7-7; DNA: TGTGCCAGCAGCTTCCGCAGGGGGAGCGGGACCCAGTACTTC; CDR3: CASSFRRGSGTQYF
J: TRBJ2-1; D: TRBD1; size: .; V: TRBV5-1; DNA: TGCGCCAGCAGCTTGGGACAGGGGTGGAATGAGCAGTTCTTC; CDR3: CASSLGQGWNEQFF
J: TRBJ1-1; D: TRBD1; size: once; V: TRBV11-2; DNA: TGTGCCAGCAGCTCGTCGGACAGGGCGAACACTGAAGCTTTCTTT; CDR3: CASSSSDRANTEAFF
J: TRBJ2-1; D: .; size: .; V: TRBV5-1; DNA: TGCGCCAGCAGCTTGGAGAGTGGGGATGAGCAGTTCTTC; CDR3: CASSLESGDEQFF
J: TRBJ1-2; D: TRBD1; size: once; V: TRBV7-2; DNA: TGTGCCAGCAGCCTCGGGACAGGGGGACGTGGGGGCTACACCTTC; CDR3: CASSLGTGGRGGYTF
J: TRBJ2-4; D: .; size: .; V: TRBV5-4; DNA: TGTGCCAGCAGCTTGGGGAGTGAGGTTCAGTACTTC; CDR3: CASSLGSEVQYF
J: TRBJ1-5; D: TRBD1; size: .; V: TRBV7-3; DNA: TGTGCCAGCAGCAAGACAGGGAGCGAGCCCCAGCATTTT; CDR3: CASSKTGSEPQHF
J: TRBJ2-3; D: TRBD1; size: .; V: TRBV5-1; DNA: TGCGCCAGCAGCTCGACAGGGGGCACAGATACGCAGTATTTT; CDR3: CASSSTGGTDTQYF
J: TRBJ1-1; D: TRBD1; size: .; V: TRBV6-5; DNA: TGTGCCAGCAGTTACAAACAGGGGGTTGAAGCTTTCTTT; CDR3: CASSYKQGVEAFF
J: TRBJ2-2; D: TRBD2; size: few; V: TRBV5-1; DNA: TGCGCCAGCAGCAAGGGGACTAGCGGGAGTTTGGGTACCGGGGAGCTGTTTTTT; CDR3: CASSKGTSGSLGTGELFF
J: TRBJ1-6; D: .; size: .; V: TRBV12-2; DNA: TGTGCAAGTCGCCCAGGACTGCAGATTTCACCCCTCCACTTT; CDR3: CASRPGLQISPLHF
J: TRBJ2-3; D: .; size: .; V: TRBV2; DNA: TGTGCCAGCAGTGAACGGGCCCCTCCAGATACGCAGTATTTT; CDR3: CASSERAPPDTQYF
J: TRBJ1-3; D: .; size: .; V: TRBV5-1; DNA: TGCGCCAGCAGCTCGACAGTAGCTGGAAACACCATATATTTT; CDR3: CASSSTVAGNTIYF
J: TRBJ2-7; D: TRBD2; size: .; V: TRBV4-2; DNA: TGTGCCAGCAGCCAGGGGACTAGCACTTACGAGCAGTACTTC; CDR3: CASSQGTSTYEQYF
J: TRBJ2-4; D: .; size: .; V: TRBV4-1; DNA: TGCGCCAGCAGCCGCCCAACCTCGAAGGCCAAAAACATTCAGTACTTC; CDR3: CASSRPTSKAKNIQYF
J: TRBJ1-5; D: .; size: .; V: TRBV19; DNA: TGTGCCAGTAGTACCCGAGGAGCTTATAGCAATCAGCCCCAGCATTTT; CDR3: CASSTRGAYSNQPQHF
J: TRBJ2-7; D: .; size: .; V: TRBV19; DNA: TGTGCCAGTAGTATAAAGCTGCAGGGCGAGCAGTACTTC; CDR3: CASSIKLQGEQYF
J: TRBJ1-1; D: .; size: .; V: TRBV19; DNA: TGTGCCAGTAGTGATCAAGGGGTGAACACTGAAGCTTTCTTT; CDR3: CASSDQGVNTEAFF
J: TRBJ2-5; D: .; size: few; V: TRBV5-1; DNA: TGCGCCAGCAGCTTAGAAGAGACCCAGTACTTC; CDR3: CASSLEETQYF
J: TRBJ2-2; D: TRBD1; size: .; V: TRBV6-2/TRBV6-3; DNA: TGTGCCAGCAGCAAAGACAGGGGGCGTTATTCCGGGGAGCTGTTTTTT; CDR3: CASSKDRGRYSGELFF
J: TRBJ2-5; D: .; size: .; V: TRBV7-3; DNA: TGTGCCAGCAGCTCCCGGCCCCTTGGGACCCAGTACTTC; CDR3: CASSSRPLGTQYF
J: TRBJ2-7; D: TRBD2; size: .; V: TRBV7-2; DNA: TGTGCCAGCAGCTCCGGGCCCCCGCGGGGGGGATCCTACGAGCAGTACTTC; CDR3: CASSSGPPRGGSYEQYF
J: TRBJ2-7; D: TRBD2; size: few; V: TRBV5-1; DNA: TGCGCCAGCAGTAAGCAGGCGAAGGGGCTAGCGGGGGACGAGCAGTACTTC; CDR3: CASSKQAKGLAGDEQYF
J: TRBJ2-5; D: TRBD2; size: .; V: TRBV5-6; DNA: TGTGCCAGCAGCCCCGGACTAGCGGGGCGGGGAGGGACCCAGTACTTC; CDR3: CASSPGLAGRGGTQYF
J: TRBJ1-3; D: .; size: .; V: TRBV5-1; DNA: TGCGCCAGCAGCTTGGAACTGAGCTCTGGAAACACCATATATTTT; CDR3: CASSLELSSGNTIYF
J: TRBJ2-7; D: TRBD1; size: .; V: TRBV10-3; DNA: TGTGCCATCAGTACCGGGACAGGGGACGAGCAGTACTTC; CDR3: CAISTGTGDEQYF
J: TRBJ1-1; D: .; size: few; V: TRBV21-1; DNA: TGTGCCAGCAGCAAAAAAAGGCACACTGAAGCTTTCTTT; CDR3: CASSKKRHTEAFF
J: TRBJ2-1; D: TRBD2; size: .; V: TRBV4-3; DNA: TGCGCCAGCAGCCAAGAAAGCGGGGGGGCGGATGAGCAGTTCTTC; CDR3: CASSQESGGADEQFF
J: TRBJ2-6; D: .; size: .; V: TRBV11-2; DNA: TGTGCCAGCAGCCCCTGGGGGGCAAAAAAGACTTTC; CDR3: CASSPWGAKKTF
J: TRBJ2-6; D: .; size: .; V: TRBV29-1; DNA: TGCAGCGTTGTCGGAAGCTCTGGGGCCAACGTCCTGACTTTC; CDR3: CSVVGSSGANVLTF
J: TRBJ2-1; D: TRBD2; size: .; V: TRBV25-1; DNA: TGTGCCAGCAGTGTTGGCGGGAGGGCCGTTGAGCAGTTCTTC; CDR3: CASSVGGRAVEQFF
J: TRBJ2-1; D: .; size: .; V: TRBV6-1; DNA: TGTGCCAGCAGTGAACTACAGGGCTCAAGCGGGAATGAGCAGTTCTTC; CDR3: CASSELQGSSGNEQFF
J: TRBJ1-2; D: .; size: .; V: TRBV5-1; DNA: TGCGCCAGCAGCGACCAGTTGGGCTATGGCTACACCTTC; CDR3: CASSDQLGYGYTF
J: TRBJ2-3; D: .; size: .; V: TRBV10-3; DNA: TGTGCCATCACGAATGAGGACCCCTCTAGCACAGATACGCAGTATTTT; CDR3: CAITNEDPSSTDTQYF
J: TRBJ2-6; D: .; size: .; V: TRBV9; DNA: TGTGCCAGCTATGGTTCGCAGGGGTCCTCTGGGGCCAACGTCCTGACTTTC; CDR3: CASYGSQGSSGANVLTF
J: TRBJ1-1; D: TRBD1; size: .; V: TRBV5-1; DNA: TGCGCCAGCAGTTCTCAGACAGGGGGCCTTAGGACTGAAGCTTTCTTT; CDR3: CASSSQTGGLRTEAFF
J: TRBJ2-1; D: TRBD2; size: .; V: TRBV9; DNA: TGTGCCAGCAGCGTAGGACTAGCGGGCTCCTACAATGAGCAGTTCTTC; CDR3: CASSVGLAGSYNEQFF
J: TRBJ2-7; D: TRBD1; size: .; V: TRBV6-2/TRBV6-3; DNA: TGTGCCAGCAGTTTGGGACAGGGGAACTACGAGCAGTACTTC; CDR3: CASSLGQGNYEQYF